Listed below are T cell receptor beta chains from one sample, sequenced in a study. From the RT-PCR reads, TCRdb called clonotypes with MiXCR, one entry per CDR3 protein. Among approximately 720,000 distinct CDR3 sequences listed, approximately 15% were seen once. The sequencing sample was made of memory CD4+ T cells from blood. All receptors come from a female donor in good health, serving as a healthy control. Each CDR3 is given with its conserved first and last residue. The D gene is left open where the match is weak. Expanded clones get a size class; other rows say once, few or many, or leave the size out.

17,TRBV20-1,TRBJ1-1,-,-,CSATGGGDIVRDTEAFF,TGCAGTGCGACCGGAGGGGGGGATATAGTTCGTGACACTGAAGCTTTCTTT
12,TRBV9,TRBJ1-2,many,-,CASSGGSYGYTF,TGTGCCAGCAGCGGGGGCTCCTATGGCTACACCTTC
18,TRBV7-3,TRBJ2-3,few,TRBD2,CASSAWTSGTVSTDTQYF,TGTGCCAGCAGCGCGTGGACTAGCGGGACGGTGAGCACAGATACGCAGTATTTT
15,TRBV20-1,TRBJ1-4,-,-,CSAMGPSSTNEKLFF,TGCAGTGCTATGGGGCCTTCGTCGACTAATGAAAAACTGTTTTTT
17,TRBV27,TRBJ2-2,few,TRBD1,CASSSSEGTVNTGELFF,TGTGCCAGCAGTTCCAGCGAGGGGACAGTGAACACCGGGGAGCTGTTTTTT
13,TRBV4-1,TRBJ1-1,few,-,CASSQGRIDIAFF,TGCGCCAGCAGCCAAGGGCGGATTGATATAGCTTTCTTT
13,TRBV12-3/TRBV12-4,TRBJ2-5,few,TRBD1,CASNPQGMETQYF,TGTGCCAGCAACCCACAGGGGATGGAGACCCAGTACTTC
15,TRBV9,TRBJ2-7,-,TRBD1,CASSVAPGQQYEQYF,TGTGCCAGCAGCGTAGCTCCGGGACAGCAATACGAGCAGTACTTC
14,TRBV5-1,TRBJ1-1,-,-,CASSNPRVVNEAFF,TGCGCCAGCAGTAATCCCAGGGTGGTGAATGAAGCTTTCTTT
12,TRBV7-7,TRBJ2-2,-,-,CASGVRAGELFF,TGTGCTAGCGGCGTCAGGGCCGGGGAGCTGTTTTTT
17,TRBV19,TRBJ2-7,few,TRBD2,CASSPYPSLAGAGEQYF,TGTGCCAGTAGTCCTTACCCTTCACTAGCGGGAGCGGGCGAGCAGTACTTC
14,TRBV4-3,TRBJ2-1,-,-,CASSQEWVDNEQFF,TGCGCCAGCAGCCAAGAATGGGTGGACAATGAGCAGTTCTTC
16,TRBV20-1,TRBJ2-6,-,-,CSAREPPGYGANVLTF,TGCAGTGCTAGAGAACCGCCAGGGTACGGGGCCAACGTCCTGACTTTC
15,TRBV3-1,TRBJ2-3,-,-,CASSQIDFGVDTQYF,TGTGCCAGCAGCCAAATCGACTTTGGGGTAGATACGCAGTATTTT
15,TRBV24-1,TRBJ1-5,few,-,CATSESSGNRQPQHF,TGTGCCACCAGTGAATCCTCCGGGAATCGGCAGCCCCAGCATTTT
14,TRBV3-1,TRBJ2-2,few,-,CASTQGRTTGELFF,TGTGCCAGCACCCAAGGCCGAACTACCGGGGAGCTGTTTTTT
14,TRBV7-9,TRBJ2-2,few,TRBD1,CASSWTGYTGELFF,TGTGCCAGCAGCTGGACAGGGTACACCGGGGAGCTGTTTTTT
13,TRBV6-2/TRBV6-3,TRBJ1-1,-,-,CANTPVPFTEAFF,TGTGCCAACACCCCGGTGCCCTTCACTGAAGCTTTCTTT
14,TRBV5-6,TRBJ2-2,-,-,CASSLLGVSGELFF,TGTGCCAGCAGCTTGCTGGGGGTTTCCGGGGAGCTGTTTTTT
16,TRBV7-6,TRBJ1-1,-,-,CASSLTATGPGTEAFF,TGTGCCAGCAGCTTAACAGCGACAGGTCCTGGCACTGAAGCTTTCTTT
17,TRBV15,TRBJ1-6,-,-,CATSKLRQRHDNSPLHF,TGTGCCACCAGCAAATTACGACAGAGACATGACAATTCACCCCTCCACTTT
15,TRBV4-2,TRBJ1-2,-,TRBD1,CASSQDRGTGFGYTF,TGTGCCAGCAGCCAAGATAGGGGGACAGGGTTCGGCTACACCTTC
15,TRBV24-1,TRBJ2-3,-,-,CATSDPGITTDTQYF,TGTGCCACCAGTGACCCTGGGATTACCACAGATACGCAGTATTTT
13,TRBV5-5,TRBJ1-1,-,-,CASSLSSYTEAFF,TGTGCCAGCAGCTTGTCCAGTTACACTGAAGCTTTCTTT
16,TRBV5-1,TRBJ2-5,many,-,CASSSPGGLPQETQYF,TGCGCCAGCAGCTCCCCCGGTGGACTGCCTCAAGAGACCCAGTACTTC
14,TRBV6-5,TRBJ2-5,few,TRBD1,CASSRPTGEETQYF,TGTGCCAGCAGTCGCCCGACAGGGGAAGAGACCCAGTACTTC
16,TRBV14,TRBJ2-2,-,TRBD2,CASSLRAGSDTGELFF,TGTGCCAGCAGCCTTAGAGCGGGATCAGACACCGGGGAGCTGTTTTTT
15,TRBV5-1,TRBJ2-1,few,TRBD1,CASSAPGTGFNEQFF,TGCGCCAGCAGCGCCCCCGGGACAGGGTTCAATGAGCAGTTCTTC
14,TRBV5-1,TRBJ1-2,-,-,CASSPEAGRHGYTF,TGCGCCAGCAGCCCCGAAGCAGGGAGGCATGGCTACACCTTC
18,TRBV4-1,TRBJ2-3,-,TRBD2,CASSQVPRLAASTDTQYF,TGCGCCAGCAGCCAAGTCCCTAGACTAGCGGCTAGCACAGATACGCAGTATTTT
16,TRBV20-1,TRBJ2-1,-,TRBD1,CSAKLTGTGRNNEQFF,TGCAGTGCCAAATTAACCGGGACAGGACGAAACAATGAGCAGTTCTTC
15,TRBV10-3,TRBJ1-2,few,-,CAISESDDAPGGYTF,TGTGCCATCAGTGAGTCGGACGATGCACCGGGGGGCTACACCTTC
15,TRBV10-3,TRBJ2-3,few,-,CAITTLVRGTDTQYF,TGTGCCATCACCACACTAGTGAGGGGTACAGATACGCAGTATTTT
14,TRBV28,TRBJ1-6,-,-,CASRQRDGNSPLHF,TGTGCCAGCAGGCAAAGGGACGGAAATTCACCCCTCCACTTT
13,TRBV5-1,TRBJ2-1,many,-,CASSSRTDNEQFF,TGCGCCAGCAGCTCCCGGACAGACAATGAGCAGTTCTTC
15,TRBV29-1,TRBJ1-2,many,-,CSAGGPGHSDYGYTF,TGCAGCGCTGGGGGACCGGGACACTCCGACTATGGCTACACCTTC
15,TRBV9,TRBJ2-7,few,TRBD1,CASSMFGTGDHEQYF,TGTGCCAGCAGCATGTTTGGGACAGGGGACCACGAGCAGTACTTC
12,TRBV6-6,TRBJ2-1,-,TRBD2,CASSPAGTSGTF,TGTGCCAGCAGCCCAGCCGGGACTAGCGGAACCTTC
16,TRBV4-1,TRBJ2-1,many,TRBD2,CASSQAPTSGYNEQFF,TGCGCCAGCAGCCAAGCCCCGACTAGCGGGTACAATGAGCAGTTCTTC
14,TRBV7-2,TRBJ2-3,-,TRBD1,CASSLVGGPDTQYF,TGTGCCAGCAGCTTAGTAGGGGGCCCAGATACGCAGTATTTT
14,TRBV6-2/TRBV6-3,TRBJ2-1,few,-,CASSYPRLYNEQFF,TGTGCCAGCAGTTACCCCAGGCTCTACAATGAGCAGTTCTTC
15,TRBV27,TRBJ1-5,-,TRBD1,CASSWGTGSVQPQHF,TGTGCCAGCAGTTGGGGGACAGGTTCGGTTCAGCCCCAGCATTTT
14,TRBV7-6,TRBJ2-5,-,TRBD1,CASSSGQIRDTQYF,TGTGCTAGCAGCTCGGGACAGATAAGAGATACCCAGTACTTC
14,TRBV24-1,TRBJ1-5,-,-,CATSDPQGWGPQHF,TGTGCCACCAGTGACCCACAGGGCTGGGGGCCCCAGCATTTT
14,TRBV24-1,TRBJ2-3,few,-,CATKGHLSTDTQYF,TGTGCCACCAAAGGACACCTCAGCACAGATACGCAGTATTTT
17,TRBV6-5,TRBJ2-6,many,-,CASSYVTGNSGANVLTF,TGTGCCAGCAGTTACGTTACCGGCAACTCTGGGGCCAACGTCCTGACTTTC
17,TRBV4-3,TRBJ2-7,-,-,CASSQGIYIPSSYEQYF,TGCGCCAGCAGCCAAGGGATTTACATCCCAAGCTCCTACGAGCAGTACTTC
14,TRBV24-1,TRBJ2-7,-,-,CATSDPQSPYEQYF,TGTGCCACCAGTGACCCACAGAGTCCCTACGAGCAGTACTTC
17,TRBV12-3/TRBV12-4,TRBJ2-7,many,TRBD2,CASSLAGTSGRSHEQYF,TGTGCCAGCAGTTTAGCGGGGACTAGCGGGAGGTCCCACGAGCAGTACTTC
14,TRBV20-1,TRBJ2-7,-,-,CSARDVDGAYEQYF,TGCAGTGCTAGAGATGTGGACGGAGCCTACGAGCAGTACTTC